The T cell receptor beta chain described here comes from a study of molecular identifiers for immune sequencing clone quantification. In the case of this clonotype: A much larger clone is a single base away; this may be a read error.

MiXCR, applied by TCRdb to the PCR reads, yields one record per CDR3 protein. Of approximately 54,000 distinct CDR3 sequences detected, around 25% appear once; the ten largest clones hold approximately 1.9%. The CDR3 consists of 15 residues. CDR1 is MNHEY and CDR2 is SMNVEV in the germline V gene (reference sequence). V shed 5 bases and J shed 0 bases, with 13 bases lying between them. The chain carries TRBV27 and TRBJ1-1, with D maybe TRBD1 (5 bases). The sequencing input was naive CD8+ T cells from blood, with Jurkat cell RNA spiked in. Noted subset: FACS-sorted CD8+CD4-CCR7+CD45RA+ naive T cells. The sequence was collected from a human donor in good health. Some libraries in this study had Jurkat cell RNA spiked in. The CDR3 DNA reads as TGTGCCAGCAGTCCGGGACCGCAAGTGAACACTGAAGCTTTCTTT. Its translation: CASSPGPQVNTEAFF.